This T cell receptor beta chain originates from a study of cytomegalovirus exposure and HLA in healthy donors. Using immunoSEQ multiplex PCR, the repertoire was profiled, and TCRdb retains in-frame clones only, with some absent. The sample lists approximately 110,000 clones, 85% to 95% occurring once. CDR1 and CDR2 (germline): MGHRA, YSYEKL. V was clipped by 4 bases and J by 3 bases; unmatched bases: 8. CDR3 size: 15 residues. This clone appeared a single time. The clonotype comes from a woman aged 18-35 years in good health and CMV-seronegative. V gene TRBV4-1 combines with J gene TRBJ2-7; 8 bases match TRBD1. Sequenced sample: PBMCs. CDR3 sequence reads: CASSPSPGTGYEQYF. The CDR3 DNA reads TGCGCCAGCAGCCCCAGCCCCGGGACAGGCTACGAGCAGTACTTC.